What follows are 7 T cell receptor beta chains derived from one specimen sequenced in a study of cytomegalovirus exposure and HLA in healthy donors. This PCR relied on a set of 60 Vbeta primers and 13 Jbeta primers. TCRdb's table, derived via immunoSEQ multiplex PCR, lists solely in-frame clones and lacks some. The sample includes around 120,000 clones. The sequenced sample was PBMCs. Source of these receptors: a man in his forties or fifties in good health and CMV-seronegative.

The J gene is TRBJ2-7, the V gene TRBV5-4, with unresolved D. This CDR3 is built from 14 residues. The V and J ends lost 4 bases and 0 bases respectively, with 11 bases between them. Germline-derived CDR1 and CDR2 are SGHNT and YYREEE (reference sequence). The CDR3 loop is CASSRNSPSYEQYF. The CDR3 coding sequence is TGTGCCAGCAGCAGAAACTCACCCTCCTACGAGCAGTACTTC.

This rearrangement joins TRBV29-1 to TRBJ1-1; the D gene is possibly TRBD1 (5 bases). This CDR3 comprises 13 residues. Germline CDR1 is SQVTM and CDR2 is ANQGSEA. V gave up 6 bases and J gave up 5 bases, with 16 bases separating them. CDR3 sequence reads: CSVLGADGTEAFF. The CDR3 nucleotides are TGCAGCGTATTAGGGGCCGATGGGACTGAAGCTTTCTTT.

This chain joins TRBV5-1 and TRBJ2-1; 15 bases are shared with TRBD2. The CDR3 totals 18 residues. Germline V lookup: CDR1 SGHRS, CDR2 YFSETQ. V was pared by 4 bases and J by 1 base, with 6 bases of the junction left unmatched. CDR3 protein: CASSGRTSGGASYNEQFF. The CDR3 DNA reads as TGCGCCAGCAGCGGGAGGACTAGCGGGGGGGCTTCCTACAATGAGCAGTTCTTC.

The V call is TRBV14, the J call TRBJ1-2; D possibly corresponds to TRBD1 (6 bases). V lost 0 bases, J lost 13 bases, and 15 bases lay in between. Per the germline V gene, CDR1 is SGHDN and CDR2 is FVKESK. The CDR3 runs to 13 residues. This CDR3 reads CASSQDLSGTLTF. The CDR3 DNA sequence: TGTGCCAGCAGCCAAGATCTAAGTGGGACACTCACCTTC. The whole variable domain, filled in from reference TRBV14 and TRBJ1-2, reads EAGVTQFPSHSVIEKGQTVTLRCDPISGHDNLYWYRRVMGKEIKFLLHFVKESKQDESGMPNNRFLAERTGGTYSTLKVQPAELEDSGVYFCASSQDLSGTLTFGSGTRLTVV.

The V gene is TRBV6-1, the J gene TRBJ1-3; D ambiguous. The length of the CDR3 is 14 residues. The germline V gene encodes CDR1 MNHNS and CDR2 SASEGT. Trimming stripped 5 bases from V and 4 bases from J, with 12 bases between. CDR3 amino acids: CASSQIYLGNTIYF. CDR3 coding DNA: TGTGCCAGCAGTCAGATTTACCTCGGAAACACCATATATTTT.

The V call is TRBV11-2, the J call TRBJ2-7; no reliable D call. Germline V gives CDR1 SGHAT, CDR2 FQNNGV. The CDR3 sequence is 12 residues long. The ends were cut back, 1 base at V and 4 bases at J, with 5 bases in the middle. The CDR3 region is CASSLGSYEQYF. The CDR3, as DNA: TGTGCCAGCAGCTTAGGGAGTTACGAGCAGTACTTC.

V usage is TRBV9 and J usage is TRBJ2-1, with 7 nucleotides matching TRBD2. Germline V gives CDR1 SGDLS, CDR2 YYNGEE. V was clipped by 0 bases and J by 3 bases; unmatched bases: 9. The CDR3 is made up of 17 amino acids. CDR3 sequence: CASSVEASGSFYNEQFF. For the CDR3, the DNA is TGTGCCAGCAGCGTAGAGGCTAGCGGTTCTTTCTACAATGAGCAGTTCTTC. The full variable domain, rest sourced from reference TRBV9 and TRBJ2-1, is DSGVTQTPKHLITATGQRVTLRCSPRSGDLSVYWYQQSLDQGLQFLIQYYNGEERAKGNILERFSAQQFPDLHSELNLSSLELGDSALYFCASSVEASGSFYNEQFFGPGTRLTVL.